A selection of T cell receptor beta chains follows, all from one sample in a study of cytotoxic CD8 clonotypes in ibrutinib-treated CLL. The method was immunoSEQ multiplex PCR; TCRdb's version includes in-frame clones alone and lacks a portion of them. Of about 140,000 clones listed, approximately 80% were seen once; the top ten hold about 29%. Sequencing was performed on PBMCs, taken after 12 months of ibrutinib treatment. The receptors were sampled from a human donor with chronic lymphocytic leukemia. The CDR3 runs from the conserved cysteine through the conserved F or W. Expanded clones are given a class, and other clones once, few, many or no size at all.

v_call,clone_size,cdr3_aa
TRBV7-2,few,CASSLAGTLAGDTQYF
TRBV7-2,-,CASSLFSEAFF
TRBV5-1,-,CASSFSGGAGEETQYF
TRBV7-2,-,CATAGTSVTYEQYF
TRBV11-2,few,CASSSNRDSSYEQYF
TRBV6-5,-,CASKAGGNQPQHF
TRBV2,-,CASSFQGAQGGYTF
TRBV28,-,CASNRQGAGQPQHF
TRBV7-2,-,CASSFPGQPQHF
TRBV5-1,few,CASSPDVEGLFF
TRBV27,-,CATRRTVAGADTQYF
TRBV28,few,CASRDRGSSYEQYF
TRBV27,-,CASSLGTSAQETQYF
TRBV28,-,CASSPQGFAGGGYNEQFF
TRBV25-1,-,CASSEPSATDTQYF
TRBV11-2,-,CASSLISGQPQHF
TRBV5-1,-,CASSPGLDTGELFF
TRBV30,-,CAWSLGVGYTF
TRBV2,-,CASSLWGAGDTQYF
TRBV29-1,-,CSVEFPDRETQYF
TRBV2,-,CASSEWGGGTPLHF
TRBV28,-,CASKWTASSTDTQYF
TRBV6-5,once,CASSYSMFRTLVEF
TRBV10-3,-,CATGDSDYEQYF
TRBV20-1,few,CSARGGAQAFF
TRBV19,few,CASSIQGQVASEQYF
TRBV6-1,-,CASSGLTLTYGYTF
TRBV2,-,CASSGLFTGTEAFF
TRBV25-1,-,CASSGRLAGPYEQYF
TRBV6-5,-,CASSLPGRGSPLHF
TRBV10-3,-,CAIGGSGGNTGELFF
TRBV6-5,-,CASSYAGSHQPQHF
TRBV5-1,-,CASSLADRDGEQYF
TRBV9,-,CASSRRNAVTHEQYF
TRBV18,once,CASSPTTPGELFF
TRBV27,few,CASTRKDRAFSYEQYF
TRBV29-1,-,CSVEERTGVNYGYTF
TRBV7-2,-,CASSAQGNQPQHF
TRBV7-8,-,CASSLGDRVYNEQFF
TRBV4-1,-,CASSAQGSYEQYF
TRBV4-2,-,CASSQDLAVKQFF
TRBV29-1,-,CSVSTASYEQYF
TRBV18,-,CASSPWGANEQYF
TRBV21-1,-,CASSGAAGTLRGKNIQYF
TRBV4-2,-,CASSEYGQGATDTQYF